Following are 21 T cell receptor beta chains from one sample sequenced in a study of blood T cell repertoires in COVID-19. The repertoire was sequenced with immunoSEQ multiplex PCR; TCRdb's copy has only in-frame clones and lacks some. Altogether 65,000 to 80,000 clones are present, 75% to 85% being singletons, with the ten largest covering roughly 27%. Source material: peripheral blood. These receptors were obtained from a human donor in a cohort sampled during active COVID-19.

V gene TRBV10-3 combines with J gene TRBJ2-3; 7 bases are a match to TRBD2. The trim removed 5 bases at V and 2 bases at J, leaving 7 bases unmatched. Germline lookup yields CDR1 ENHRY and CDR2 SYGVKD. The CDR3 runs to 15 residues. The chain's CDR3 is CAISSGSGYTDTQYF. The CDR3 DNA reads as TGTGCCATCAGTTCGGGTAGCGGGTACACAGATACGCAGTATTTT.

The chain's CDR3 is CASSLESGEKLFF. CDR3 coding DNA: TGTGCCAGCAGCTTGGAGTCGGGGGAAAAACTGTTTTTT. V and J are TRBV5-4 and TRBJ1-4; D unclear. Trimming stripped 0 bases from V and 8 bases from J, with 8 bases between. CDR3 length: 13 amino acids. CDR1 is SGHNT and CDR2 is YYREEE in the germline V gene (reference sequence).

This clone was found a few times. This chain joins TRBV6-5 and TRBJ2-7, with 10 bases aligning to TRBD1. The CDR3 covers 14 residues. Germline V CDR1 and CDR2: MNHEY, SVGAGI. V was clipped by 7 bases and J by 1 base; unmatched bases: 4. This chain's CDR3 is CASIWTGGSYEQYF. The DNA of the CDR3 is TGTGCCAGCATCTGGACAGGGGGTTCCTACGAGCAGTACTTC.

The V gene is TRBV18, the J gene TRBJ1-2; D call uncertain. Trimming shortened V by 0 bases and J by 4 bases, and 12 bases separated the two germline ends. The V gene's germline CDR1 is KGHSH and CDR2 LQKENI. The CDR3 is 15 amino acids. CDR3 nucleotide sequence: TGTGCCAGCTCACCACCGTCGGGGATATCCTATGGCTACACCTTC. Amino acids: CASSPPSGISYGYTF.

The genes are TRBV6-5 and TRBJ1-1, with D possibly matching TRBD1 (5 bases). The CDR3 loop spans 13 amino acids. V was trimmed by 5 bases and J by 4 bases, leaving 11 bases between them. Germline V gene sequence: CDR1 MNHEY, CDR2 SVGAGI. CDR3 nucleotide sequence: TGTGCCAGCAGTCCCCAGGGAGGCACTGAAGCTTTCTTT. It codes for CASSPQGGTEAFF.

This rearrangement joins TRBV12-5 to TRBJ1-1; 10 bases are a match to TRBD1. The germline CDR1 and CDR2 sequences are LGHNT and FRNRAP. CDR3 length: 17 amino acids. J gave up 5 bases and V 6 bases, and 15 bases lay outside the gene matches. The CDR3: CASGPDLRTGGMTEAFF. The CDR3 coding sequence is TGTGCTAGTGGCCCAGACCTGAGGACAGGGGGTATGACTGAAGCTTTCTTT.

The chain joins TRBV4-2 to TRBJ2-2, with 10 nucleotides matching TRBD2. The germline V gene has CDR1 LGHNA and CDR2 YNFKEQ. The CDR3 covers 15 residues. The V gene end was trimmed by 2 bases and the J gene end by 7 bases; junction bases not matched to a gene: 4. This chain's CDR3 is CASSQPRTSGGELFF. CDR3 nucleotide sequence: TGTGCCAGCAGCCAACCTCGGACTAGCGGCGGGGAGCTGTTTTTT.

This chain connects TRBV7-9 to TRBJ1-3; maybe TRBD1 (6 bases). The V end lost 4 bases, the J end lost 4 bases, and 17 bases lay between the germline ends. This CDR3 has 16 amino acids. CDR1 and CDR2 (germline): SEHNR, FQNEAQ (reference sequence). CDR3 protein: CASSSRLGARGNTIYF. The DNA of the CDR3 is TGTGCCAGCAGCTCCAGACTGGGGGCGAGAGGAAACACCATATATTTT.

V usage is TRBV28 and J usage is TRBJ2-2; no clear D gene. The length of the CDR3 is 14 residues. The germline V and J ends were trimmed by 8 bases and 5 bases, with 15 bases remaining between them. From germline, CDR1 is MDHEN and CDR2 SYDVKM. The CDR3 here is CASSRRTVTGELFF. The CDR3 bases are TGTGCCAGCTCGAGACGAACAGTAACCGGGGAGCTGTTTTTT. The variable domain in full, with the rest retrieved from reference TRBV28 and TRBJ2-2, is DVKVTQSSRYLVKRTGEKVFLECVQDMDHENMFWYRQDPGLGLRLIYFSYDVKMKEKGDIPEGYSVSREKKERFSLILESASTNQTSMYLCASSRRTVTGELFFGEGSRLTVL.

This clone was picked up one time. The chain employs TRBV20-1 and TRBJ2-7; TRBD1 matches at 9 bases. V lost 6 bases to trimming and J lost 8 bases; unmatched junction nucleotides: 5. CDR3 length: 11 amino acids. The V gene's germline CDR1 is DFQATT and CDR2 SNEGSKA (reference sequence). DNA of the CDR3: TGCAGTGCCGAGGGACAGGGCAAGCAGTACTTC. Residues: CSAEGQGKQYF.

The J gene is TRBJ2-1, the V gene TRBV30; 10 bases align to TRBD2. V shed 8 bases and J 8 bases; nucleotides not matched to a gene: 15. Germline-derived CDR1 and CDR2 are GTSNPN and SVGIG (reference sequence). CDR3 size: 15 residues. As DNA, the CDR3 is TGTGCCCGAAGAGGGGGGAGCGGGGGGGCTGATGAGCAGTTCTTC. Protein product: CARRGGSGGADEQFF.

The chain is built from TRBV11-2 and TRBJ2-3; D call uncertain. The germline V gene encodes CDR1 SGHAT and CDR2 FQNNGV. This CDR3 is 16 amino acids long. The V end was cut by 7 bases, the J end by 0 bases, with 17 bases between. This chain's CDR3 is CASTIFSRLSTDTQYF. CDR3 DNA sequence: TGTGCCAGCACCATCTTTTCCAGGCTAAGCACAGATACGCAGTATTTT.

The rearrangement uses TRBV29-1 and TRBJ1-1, with D perhaps TRBD1 (6 bases). This CDR3 spans 13 amino acids. The V gene lost 6 bases and the J gene lost 1 base, with 12 bases spanning the gap. Germline V lookup: CDR1 SQVTM, CDR2 ANQGSEA. The CDR3 region has the DNA TGCAGCGTGGCCGGGGGGCCGAACACTGAAGCTTTCTTT. As protein: CSVAGGPNTEAFF.

V is TRBV2 and J is TRBJ1-1; D is unclear. Trimming stripped 10 bases from V and 4 bases from J, with 13 bases between. This CDR3 has 12 amino acids. Germline V gene sequence: CDR1 SNHLY, CDR2 FYNNEI. The CDR3 sequence is CATGEGGTEAFF. DNA of the CDR3: TGTGCCACGGGAGAGGGAGGCACTGAAGCTTTCTTT. Variable domain in full (rest from reference TRBV2 and TRBJ1-1): EPEVTQTPSHQVTQMGQEVILRCVPISNHLYFYWYRQILGQKVEFLVSFYNNEISEKSEIFDDQFSVERPDGSNFTLKIRSTKLEDSAMYFCATGEGGTEAFFGQGTRLTVV.

The chain joins TRBV19 to TRBJ1-5; D unclear. The length of the CDR3 is 15 residues. V lost 5 bases, J lost 0 bases, and 11 bases lay in between. Germline CDR1 is LNHDA and CDR2 is SQIVND (reference sequence). CDR3 residues: CASSQQSYSNQPQHF. CDR3 nucleotide sequence: TGTGCCAGTAGTCAACAGAGCTATAGCAATCAGCCCCAGCATTTT.

This chain links TRBV2 with TRBJ2-3; D possibly corresponds to TRBD2 (6 bases). The germline CDR1 and CDR2 sequences are SNHLY and FYNNEI. This CDR3 comprises 15 residues. V was trimmed by 7 bases and J by 1 base, leaving 15 bases between them. The CDR3 sequence is CASKGPSVGTDTQYF. Here the CDR3 DNA reads TGTGCCAGCAAGGGGCCTAGCGTCGGCACAGATACGCAGTATTTT.

In its sample, this clone ranks as medium-sized. At the DNA level, this CDR3 is encoded by other sequences in the same sample as well. The chain employs TRBV5-1 and TRBJ2-7; 7 nucleotides align to TRBD1. CDR1 SGHRS and CDR2 YFSETQ come from the germline V gene. Germline trimming cut 2 bases from V and 5 bases from J; bases unmatched to any gene: 7. CDR3 length equals 14 residues. In DNA, the CDR3 is TGCGCCAGCAGCTTTAGGCAGGGGGACCACGAGCAGTACTTC. Protein: CASSFRQGDHEQYF.

This clone was picked up one time. The chain carries TRBV6-1 and TRBJ1-5, with D perhaps matching TRBD1 (5 bases). Germline lookup yields CDR1 MNHNS and CDR2 SASEGT. This CDR3 region has 15 residues. Trimming removed 3 bases from V and 6 bases from J, with 15 bases in between. The CDR3 loop reads CASSDLRGGVQPQHF. The CDR3 nucleotides read TGTGCCAGCAGTGACCTAAGGGGAGGAGTTCAGCCCCAGCATTTT.

J is TRBJ2-3 and V is TRBV5-1; 11 bases are shared with TRBD2. CDR3 length: 18 residues. Per germline, CDR1 SGHRS and CDR2 YFSETQ. With V trimmed by 0 bases and J by 6 bases, 12 bases remained unmatched. CDR3 region: CASSLGPWLAGGRDTQYF. CDR3 sequence (DNA): TGCGCCAGCAGCTTGGGTCCGTGGCTAGCGGGGGGAAGGGATACGCAGTATTTT.

This clone was detected only once. DNA for the CDR3: TGTGCCAGCAGTGTTGACAGAGGTAACGAGCAGTACTTC. It is translated as CASSVDRGNEQYF. The chain combines TRBV25-1 with TRBJ2-7; D perhaps matches TRBD1 (5 bases). The CDR3 extends over 13 amino acids. Germline CDR1 and CDR2: MGHDK and SYGVNS. The V end was cut by 4 bases, the J end by 5 bases, with 12 bases between.

CDR3: CASSENSGGYNEQFF. DNA of the CDR3: TGTGCCAGCAGTGAAAACAGCGGGGGTTACAATGAGCAGTTCTTC. The chain links TRBV6-1 to TRBJ2-1, with 8 bases lining up with TRBD2. Trimming cost V 2 bases and J 4 bases; bases outside gene matches: 4. The CDR3 sequence is 15 residues long. The germline CDR1 and CDR2 sequences are MNHNS and SASEGT.